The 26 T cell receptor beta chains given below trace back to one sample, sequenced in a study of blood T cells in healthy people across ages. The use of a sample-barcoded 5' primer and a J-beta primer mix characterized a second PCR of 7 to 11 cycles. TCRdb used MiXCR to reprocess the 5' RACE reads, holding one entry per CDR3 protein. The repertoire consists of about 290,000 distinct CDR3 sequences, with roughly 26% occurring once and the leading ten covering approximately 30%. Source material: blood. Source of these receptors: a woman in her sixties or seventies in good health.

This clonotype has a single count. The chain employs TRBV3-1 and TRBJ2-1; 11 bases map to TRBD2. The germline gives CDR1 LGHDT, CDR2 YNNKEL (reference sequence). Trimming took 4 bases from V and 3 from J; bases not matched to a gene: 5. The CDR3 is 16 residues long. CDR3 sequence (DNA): TGTGCCAGCAGCCGGGCGGGACTAGCGGTCTACAATGAGCAGTTCTTC. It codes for CASSRAGLAVYNEQFF.

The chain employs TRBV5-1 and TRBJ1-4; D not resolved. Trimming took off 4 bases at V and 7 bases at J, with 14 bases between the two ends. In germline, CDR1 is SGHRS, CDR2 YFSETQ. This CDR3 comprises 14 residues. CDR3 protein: CASSEALVPEKLFF. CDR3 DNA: TGCGCCAGCAGCGAGGCCCTGGTCCCTGAAAAACTGTTTTTT.

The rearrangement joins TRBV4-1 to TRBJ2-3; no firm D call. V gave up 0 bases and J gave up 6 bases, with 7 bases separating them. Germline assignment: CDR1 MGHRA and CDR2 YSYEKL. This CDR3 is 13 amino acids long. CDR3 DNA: TGCGCCAGCAGCCAAGAAACTGGGGATACGCAGTATTTT. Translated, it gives CASSQETGDTQYF.

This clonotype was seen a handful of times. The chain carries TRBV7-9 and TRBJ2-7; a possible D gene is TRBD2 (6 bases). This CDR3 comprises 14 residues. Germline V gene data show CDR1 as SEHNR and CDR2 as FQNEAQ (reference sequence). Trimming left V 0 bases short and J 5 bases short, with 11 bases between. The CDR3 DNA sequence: TGTGCCAGCAGCTTAGCCGGGACTCTCCACGAGCAGTACTTC. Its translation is CASSLAGTLHEQYF.

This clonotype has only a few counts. The CDR3 nucleotides read TGTGCCAGCACTTCCGGGACAGCTAAGTACGAGCAGTACTTC. This translates into CASTSGTAKYEQYF. The rearrangement uses TRBV7-9 and TRBJ2-5; 7 bases align to TRBD1. The J call may be mistaken, given a closer DNA end match to TRBJ2-7. CDR1 is SEHNR and CDR2 is FQNEAQ in the germline V gene (reference sequence). This CDR3 comprises 14 residues.

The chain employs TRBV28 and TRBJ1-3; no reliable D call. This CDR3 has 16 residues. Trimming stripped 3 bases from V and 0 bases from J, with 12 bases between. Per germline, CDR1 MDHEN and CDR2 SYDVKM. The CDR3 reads CASSLERSSSGNTIYF. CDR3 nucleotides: TGTGCCAGCAGTTTGGAAAGGTCGAGCTCTGGAAACACCATATATTTT.

The CDR3 protein is CASSYHGSSYNEQFF. CDR3 nucleotide sequence: TGTGCCAGCAGTTACCACGGGAGCTCCTACAATGAGCAGTTCTTC. The genes are TRBV6-2 or TRBV6-3 and TRBJ2-1, with a weak D call TRBD2 (6 bases). The germline V gene has CDR1 MNHEY and CDR2 SVGEGT. There are 15 residues in the CDR3. Trimming shortened V by 2 bases and J by 0 bases, and 8 bases separated the two germline ends.

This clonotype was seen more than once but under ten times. CDR3 sequence reads: CASSFSEGKLFF. CDR3 DNA: TGTGCCAGCAGTTTCTCCGAAGGAAAACTGTTTTTT. The V and J genes are TRBV12-3 or TRBV12-4 and TRBJ1-4; D is unclear. The germline V and J ends were trimmed by 3 bases and 10 bases, with 9 bases remaining between them. This CDR3 has 12 amino acids.

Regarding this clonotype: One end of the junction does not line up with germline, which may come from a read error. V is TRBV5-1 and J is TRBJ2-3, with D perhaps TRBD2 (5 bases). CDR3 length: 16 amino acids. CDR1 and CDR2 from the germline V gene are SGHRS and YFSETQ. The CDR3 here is CASTSKAVVGTDMQYF. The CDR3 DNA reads TGCGCCAGCACCTCGAAAGCGGTCGTGGGCACAGATATGCAGTATTTT.

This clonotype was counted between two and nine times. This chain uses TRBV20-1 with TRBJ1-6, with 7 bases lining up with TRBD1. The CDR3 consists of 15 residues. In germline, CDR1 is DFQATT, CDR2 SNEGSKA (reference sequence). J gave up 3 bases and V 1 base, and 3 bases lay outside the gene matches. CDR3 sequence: CSARAGQLYNSPLHF. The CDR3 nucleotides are TGCAGTGCTAGAGCGGGACAGCTCTATAATTCACCCCTCCACTTT.

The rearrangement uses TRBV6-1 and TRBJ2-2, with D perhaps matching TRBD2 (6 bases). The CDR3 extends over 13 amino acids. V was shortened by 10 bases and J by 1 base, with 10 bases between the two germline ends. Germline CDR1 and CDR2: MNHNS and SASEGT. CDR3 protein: CATRRENTGELFF. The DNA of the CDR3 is TGTGCCACGAGGAGGGAGAACACCGGGGAGCTGTTTTTT.

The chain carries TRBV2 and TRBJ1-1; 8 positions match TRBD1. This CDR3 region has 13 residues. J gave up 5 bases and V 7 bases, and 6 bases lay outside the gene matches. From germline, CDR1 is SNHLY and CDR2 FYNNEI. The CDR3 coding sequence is TGTGCCAGCACTATACAGGGGGGGACTGAAGCTTTCTTT. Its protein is CASTIQGGTEAFF.

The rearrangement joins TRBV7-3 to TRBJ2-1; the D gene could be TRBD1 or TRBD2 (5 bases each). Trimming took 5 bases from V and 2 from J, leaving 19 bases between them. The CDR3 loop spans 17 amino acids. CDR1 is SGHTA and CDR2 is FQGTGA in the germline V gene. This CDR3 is CASSPSPGDRAYNEQFF. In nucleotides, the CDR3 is TGTGCCAGCAGCCCTAGCCCCGGGGACCGAGCCTACAATGAGCAGTTCTTC.

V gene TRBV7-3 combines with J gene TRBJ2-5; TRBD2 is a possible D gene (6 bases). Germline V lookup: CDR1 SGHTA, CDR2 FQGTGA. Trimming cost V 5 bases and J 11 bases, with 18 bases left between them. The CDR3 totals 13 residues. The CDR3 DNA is TGTGCCAGCAGCCTCGGGACCCCGGGGGAGCAGTACTTC. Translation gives CASSLGTPGEQYF.

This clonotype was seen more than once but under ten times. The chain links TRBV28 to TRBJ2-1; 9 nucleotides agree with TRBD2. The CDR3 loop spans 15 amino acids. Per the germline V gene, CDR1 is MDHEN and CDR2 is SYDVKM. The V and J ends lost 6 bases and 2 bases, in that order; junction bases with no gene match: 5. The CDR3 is CASSNSGRPYNEQFF. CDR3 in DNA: TGTGCCAGCAGCAATAGCGGGAGACCCTACAATGAGCAGTTCTTC.

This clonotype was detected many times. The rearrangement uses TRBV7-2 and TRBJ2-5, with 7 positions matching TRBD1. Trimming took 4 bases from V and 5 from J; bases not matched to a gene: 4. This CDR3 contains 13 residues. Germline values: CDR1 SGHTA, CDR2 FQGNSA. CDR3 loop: CASSSDRAETQYF. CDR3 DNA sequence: TGTGCCAGCAGCTCAGACAGGGCCGAGACCCAGTACTTC.

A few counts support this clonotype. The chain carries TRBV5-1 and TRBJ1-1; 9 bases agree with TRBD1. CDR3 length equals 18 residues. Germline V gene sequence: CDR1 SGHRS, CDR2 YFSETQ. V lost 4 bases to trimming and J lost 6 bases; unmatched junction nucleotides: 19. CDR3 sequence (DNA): TGCGCCAGCAGCCCGAGCCGGGACAGGGTAGGGTTAAACGCTGAAGCTTTCTTT. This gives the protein CASSPSRDRVGLNAEAFF.

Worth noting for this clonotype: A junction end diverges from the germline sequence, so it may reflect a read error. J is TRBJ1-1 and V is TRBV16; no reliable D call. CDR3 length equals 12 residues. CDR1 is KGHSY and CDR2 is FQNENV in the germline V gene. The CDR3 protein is CASSQLITEASF. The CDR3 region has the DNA TGTGCCAGCAGCCAATTAATAACCGAAGCTTCCTTT.

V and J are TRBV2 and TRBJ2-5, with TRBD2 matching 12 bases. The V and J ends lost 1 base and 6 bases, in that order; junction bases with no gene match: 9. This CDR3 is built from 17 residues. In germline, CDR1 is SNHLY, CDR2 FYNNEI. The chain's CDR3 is CASSEGRLAGVGKTQYF. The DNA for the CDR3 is TGTGCCAGCAGTGAAGGGAGACTAGCGGGAGTGGGAAAGACCCAGTACTTC.

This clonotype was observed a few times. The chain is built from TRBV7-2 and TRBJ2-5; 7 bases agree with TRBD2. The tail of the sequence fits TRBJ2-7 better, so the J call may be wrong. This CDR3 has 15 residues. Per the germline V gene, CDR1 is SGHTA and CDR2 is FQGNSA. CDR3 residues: CASSTTLASSYEQYF. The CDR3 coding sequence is TGTGCCAGCAGCACCACACTAGCGAGCTCCTACGAGCAGTACTTC.

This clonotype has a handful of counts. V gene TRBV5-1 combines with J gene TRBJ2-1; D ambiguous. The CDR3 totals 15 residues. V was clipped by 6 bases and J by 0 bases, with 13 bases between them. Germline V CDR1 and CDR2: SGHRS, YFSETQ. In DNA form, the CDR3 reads TGCGCCAGCACCACCGACGGCGGCTCCTACAATGAGCAGTTCTTC. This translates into CASTTDGGSYNEQFF.

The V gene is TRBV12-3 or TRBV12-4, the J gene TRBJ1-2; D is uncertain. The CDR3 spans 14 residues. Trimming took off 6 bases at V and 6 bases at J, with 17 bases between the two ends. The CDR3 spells CASSQNGKIHGYTF. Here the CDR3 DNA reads TGTGCCAGCAGCCAGAATGGGAAAATCCATGGCTACACCTTC.

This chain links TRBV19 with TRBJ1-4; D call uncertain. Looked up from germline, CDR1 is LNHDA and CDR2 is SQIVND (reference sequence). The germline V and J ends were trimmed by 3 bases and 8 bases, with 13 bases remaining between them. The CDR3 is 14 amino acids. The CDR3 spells CASSISGREEKLFF. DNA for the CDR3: TGTGCCAGTAGTATTTCCGGACGGGAGGAAAAACTGTTTTTT.

CDR3 region: CASSITGGEGYTQYF. Written as DNA, the CDR3 is TGTGCCAGCAGCATCACAGGGGGCGAGGGGTATACGCAGTATTTT. The chain has TRBV7-3 and TRBJ2-3; 9 nucleotides align to TRBD1. The ends lost 5 bases at V and 7 bases at J; junction bases unmatched: 10. The CDR3 spans 15 residues. Germline CDR1 and CDR2: SGHTA and FQGTGA.

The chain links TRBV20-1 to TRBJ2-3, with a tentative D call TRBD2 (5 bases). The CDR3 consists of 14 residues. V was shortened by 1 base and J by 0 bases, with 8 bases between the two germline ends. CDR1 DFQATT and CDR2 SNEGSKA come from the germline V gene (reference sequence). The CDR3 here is CSARVGGSTDTQYF. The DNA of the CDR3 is TGCAGTGCTAGAGTTGGCGGGAGCACAGATACGCAGTATTTT.

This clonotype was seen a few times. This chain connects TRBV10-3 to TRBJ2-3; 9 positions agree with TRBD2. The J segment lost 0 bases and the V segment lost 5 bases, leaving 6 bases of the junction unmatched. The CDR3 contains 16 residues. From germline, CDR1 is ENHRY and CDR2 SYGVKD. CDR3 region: CAISSSTSGSTDTQYF. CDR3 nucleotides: TGTGCCATCAGTTCGTCAACTAGCGGGAGCACAGATACGCAGTATTTT.